The sequence of this T cell receptor beta chain was determined in a study of blood T cell repertoires in COVID-19. About the study: The United States, Italy and Spain supplied acute and convalescent COVID-19 samples.

Under the authors' procedure: How many nucleated cells were present was estimated from reference gene primer amplification. TCRdb's copy holds only in-frame clones and misses some; the assay was immunoSEQ multiplex PCR. The V and J calls and clone size are taken from that table; D and trimming were inferred from the DNA. The table includes about 58,000 clones, roughly 90% detected once. V trimming: 4 bases; J trimming: 1 base; junction bases outside the gene matches: 11. CDR1 is PRHDT, CDR2 FYEKMQ, per germline (reference sequence). The CDR3 extends over 18 amino acids. The chain couples TRBV13 to TRBJ2-1; 9 bases line up with TRBD1. The receptor was derived from a woman between 50 and 59 years old with active or convalescent COVID-19. The sequenced sample was peripheral blood. CDR3 sequence (DNA): TGTGCCAGCAGCTCGTGGACAGGGGAGGGTACATCCTACAATGAGCAGTTCTTC. The encoded protein is CASSSWTGEGTSYNEQFF.